Described below is a single T cell receptor beta chain sequence and its context. Its antigen remains unknown. Having been cultured for about 10 days, the cells underwent CD4+ T cell isolation. By PCR, the person was confirmed to have had SARS-CoV-2 infection between March and December 2020. Half of the medium was exchanged for IL-2 medium on both days 3 and 7. The source of the sample is a study of vaccination effects on CD4 cells after COVID-19. Germline CDR1 and CDR2: SGHTA and FQGNSA. V gave up 5 bases and J gave up 5 bases; unmatched junction bases: 14. This CDR3 spans 17 amino acids. Findings and limits, study-wide: Marked clonal contraction of both clone types appeared late after vaccination.

Data came from immunoSEQ multiplex PCR; TCRdb stores just in-frame clones and leaves some out. The sample records 50,000 to 75,000 clones, about 69% being singletons. V usage is TRBV7-2 and J usage is TRBJ2-7; 11 bases align to TRBD2. The origin of this receptor is a human donor who had a prior SARS-CoV-2 infection. The sample was CD4+ T cells from PBMCs cultured without peptide, taken before COVID-19 vaccination. The CDR3 spells CASSPPPSSGRSDEQYF. The CDR3 coding sequence is TGTGCCAGCAGCCCCCCTCCCTCTAGCGGGAGGTCCGACGAGCAGTACTTC.